This T cell receptor (beta chain) is from a study of CD8+CD57+ T cells in acquired aplastic anemia (dated by TCRdb to 2016 to 2019). Concerning the study at large: On average, sorted CD4+ and CD8+ cells yielded around 3.4 ug of extracted DNA, with a range of roughly 0.18 to 30 ug. CD8+CD57+ expansion was defined as a frequency above the mean frequency observed in healthy subjects.

Points on this clonotype: It has no known antigen specificity. No quality values exist for individual bases; no much larger clone is one base distant.

What the study reported, not specific to this receptor: Around 27 CD8+ CDR3 sequences were found to be shared between patients and controls, but these sequences appeared to be highly expressed in patients and within the immunodominant clones of the patients. Patients and healthy controls showed no significant difference in CD8+ Simpson's diversity (P=0.060).

Flow cytometry had shown CD8+CD57+ cell expansion in the patients selected for sequencing. All patients had severe acquired aplastic anemia diagnosed by International Study of Aplastic Anemia and Agranulocytosis and Camitta criteria. Patients had received no therapy at the time of blood sampling. In the study, sorted CD4+ and CD8+ blood T cells from patients with severe aplastic anemia and from healthy subjects underwent deep sequencing of TCR repertoires. Patients were enrolled under clinicaltrials.gov protocols 00001620, 01623167, 00001397, 00071045, 00081523 and 00961064 in the USA. Ficoll-Paque density gradient centrifugation was used to isolate peripheral blood mononuclear cells. Before DNA was extracted, CD4+ and CD8+ T cells were sorted using either FACS or magnetic beads. Profiling of TCR beta VDJ combinations and CDR3 sequences used genomic DNA as the template. An Illumina HiSeq 2000 was used for TCR repertoire sequencing. As for the authors' bioinformatics: Repertoire assessment relied on Simpson's diversity index, CDR3 size and DJ length profiles, and TRBV/TRBJ rearrangement plots. The most abundant DNA sequence in the deep sequencing data was defined as the immunodominant clone. CDR3 amino acid sequences were checked for sharing across subjects and were also compared against the VDJdb database and published repertoires. TCRdb trimmed the raw reads at Q25, called clones with MiXCR and kept productive beta chains. All rows with the same CDR3 protein become a single entry with the most common DNA and genes. The V and J calls and clone size come from TCRdb's table, not from the authors' own analysis. The sample table holds about 200,000 distinct CDR3 sequences, of which about half were seen once. The top ten clones comprise 15% to 20% of the sample.

The germline ends are 7 bases apart after V is trimmed by 1 base and J by 7 bases. CDR3 length: 11 amino acids, cysteine to phenylalanine. Of all the DNA, just the CDR3 is kept, 33 bases in frame from base 1. Sequences DFQATT (CDR1) and SNEGSKA (CDR2) are obtained from the germline V gene (reference sequence). Sample: sorted CD4+, CD8+, or CD8+CD57+ T cells (not recorded which) from PBMCs. The sequence derives from a human donor with aplastic anemia. The chain uses TRBV20-1 and TRBJ1-1, with the D gene call left open. The CDR3 amino acid sequence is: CSARGYSEAFF. Here is the DNA: TGCAGTGCTAGAGGATACAGTGAAGCTTTCTTT.